The 17 T cell receptor beta chains listed next were all sequenced from one sample in a study of blood T cell repertoires in COVID-19. TCRdb's copy holds only in-frame clones and misses some; the assay was immunoSEQ multiplex PCR. In the table there are around 43,000 clones, 80% of which are singletons. Specimen: peripheral blood. These TCRs come from a man between 65 and 85 years old with acute or convalescent COVID-19.

This clone showed up just a few times. The chain joins TRBV6-2 or TRBV6-3 to TRBJ2-7; 7 bases fit TRBD1. The V and J ends lost 3 bases and 6 bases, in that order; junction bases with no gene match: 5. The germline CDR1 and CDR2 sequences are MNHEY and SVGEGT. The CDR3 contains 13 residues. Written as DNA, the CDR3 is TGTGCCAGCAGTTATCTACAGGGGTCCGAGCAGTACTTC. It translates to CASSYLQGSEQYF.

The CDR3 nucleotides read TGTGCCAGCAGCCAAGTCTCGACAGTAGGTACTGAAGCTTTCTTT. Translation: CASSQVSTVGTEAFF. The chain employs TRBV14 and TRBJ1-1, with D possibly matching TRBD1 (5 bases). This CDR3 region has 15 residues. The V gene's germline CDR1 is SGHDN and CDR2 FVKESK. The germline V and J ends were trimmed by 1 base and 5 bases, with 14 bases remaining between them.

This clone was recorded once. This chain connects TRBV28 to TRBJ2-7; TRBD1 matches 10 bases. V gave up 3 bases and J gave up 8 bases; unmatched junction bases: 7. Germline V gene lookup returns CDR1 MDHEN and CDR2 SYDVKM. The CDR3 sequence is 14 residues long. The CDR3 loop is CASSLSLGQGKQYF. CDR3 DNA sequence: TGTGCCAGCAGTTTGAGCTTGGGACAGGGGAAGCAGTACTTC.

CDR3 bases: TGCAGCGTTGCCCACGTACAGGATCGGCGTGAAGCTTTCTTT. It is translated as CSVAHVQDRREAFF. The V gene is TRBV29-1, the J gene TRBJ1-1; tentative D call: TRBD1 (5 bases). This CDR3 comprises 14 residues. Germline lookup yields CDR1 SQVTM and CDR2 ANQGSEA. The V gene lost 4 bases and the J gene lost 7 bases, with 19 bases spanning the gap.

The chain links TRBV11-2 to TRBJ2-7; possible D gene TRBD1, 6 bases. V lost 8 bases to trimming and J lost 4 bases, with 6 bases between them. The CDR3 length is 10 residues. The germline CDR1 and CDR2 sequences are SGHAT and FQNNGV. DNA of the CDR3: TGTGCCAGCGGACAGTACGAGCAGTACTTC. It translates to CASGQYEQYF. Complete variable domain (other parts from reference TRBV11-2 and TRBJ2-7): EAGVAQSPRYKIIEKRQSVAFWCNPISGHATLYWYQQILGQGPKLLIQFQNNGVVDDSQLPKDRFSAERLKGVDSTLKIQPAKLEDSAVYLCASGQYEQYFGPGTRLTVT.

The genes are TRBV10-1 and TRBJ2-2; TRBD1 matches 7 bases. This CDR3 region has 13 residues. Per germline, CDR1 WNHNN and CDR2 SYGVQD (reference sequence). V lost 6 bases to trimming and J lost 6 bases; unmatched junction nucleotides: 4. The CDR3 spells CASRDGQAGELFF. The CDR3 DNA follows: TGCGCCAGCAGGGATGGACAGGCCGGGGAGCTGTTTTTT.

The genes are TRBV29-1 and TRBJ1-3; no definite D call. Germline CDR1 and CDR2: SQVTM and ANQGSEA. Deletions cut 2 bases from V and 5 bases from J, with 7 bases between. The CDR3 consists of 12 residues. CDR3: CSVETDRNTIYF. CDR3 nucleotides: TGCAGCGTTGAAACAGACCGAAACACCATATATTTT.

This clone was counted a few times. V gene TRBV20-1 combines with J gene TRBJ1-1; 7 positions agree with TRBD1. Germline V gene lookup returns CDR1 DFQATT and CDR2 SNEGSKA (reference sequence). The CDR3 length is 11 residues. The trim removed 5 bases at V and 10 bases at J, leaving 7 bases unmatched. The CDR3 bases are TGCAGTGCTGCCAGACAGGGTAGAGCTTTCTTT. Translated, it gives CSAARQGRAFF.

This chain connects TRBV6-2 or TRBV6-3 to TRBJ2-1; TRBD2 matches at 15 bases. Trimming at V came to 4 bases and at J to 2 bases, leaving 3 bases not matched to a gene. The CDR3 totals 17 residues. CDR1 and CDR2 from the germline V gene are MNHEY and SVGEGT. This CDR3 reads CASSSRTSGGAYNEQFF. In nucleotides, the CDR3 is TGTGCCAGCAGTTCGCGGACTAGCGGGGGGGCCTACAATGAGCAGTTCTTC.

This clone occurred a few times. The J gene is TRBJ2-1, the V gene TRBV7-3, with TRBD1 identical over 10 bases. Unmatched junction bases numbered 10, after V lost 7 bases and J lost 10 bases. The CDR3 contains 14 residues. Germline CDR1 reads SGHTA; CDR2 reads FQGTGA. CDR3 amino acids: CASTSGTGVGEQFF. The DNA of the CDR3 is TGTGCCAGCACCTCAGGGACAGGGGTGGGAGAGCAGTTCTTC.

This clone was seen a few times. The chain has TRBV10-1 and TRBJ2-2; TRBD2 might be the D (7 bases). Germline V lookup: CDR1 WNHNN, CDR2 SYGVQD (reference sequence). Trimming left V 7 bases short and J 4 bases short, with 25 bases between. CDR3 length: 18 amino acids. CDR3 protein: CASKQRGSRGLGTGELFF. The CDR3 coding sequence is TGCGCCAGCAAACAGCGGGGCTCGAGGGGGTTAGGCACCGGGGAGCTGTTTTTT.

This clone showed up just once. The gene calls are TRBV7-6 and TRBJ2-6, with TRBD1 matching 7 bases. The trim removed 3 bases at V and 2 bases at J, leaving 4 bases unmatched. CDR1 SGHVS and CDR2 FNYEAQ come from the germline V gene. The CDR3 contains 16 residues. The CDR3 loop reads CASSFAGGTGANVLTF. The DNA for the CDR3 is TGTGCCAGCAGCTTTGCAGGGGGAACTGGGGCCAACGTCCTGACTTTC. The variable domain in full, completed from reference TRBV7-6 and TRBJ2-6, reads GAGVSQSPRYKVTKRGQDVALRCDPISGHVSLYWYRQALGQGPEFLTYFNYEAQQDKSGLPNDRFSAERPEGSISTLTIQRTEQRDSAMYRCASSFAGGTGANVLTFGAGSRLTVL.

The J gene is TRBJ2-2, the V gene TRBV7-8, with 8 bases that match TRBD2. Germline trimming cut 5 bases from V and 3 bases from J; bases unmatched to any gene: 14. CDR3 length equals 18 residues. Looked up from germline, CDR1 is SGHVS and CDR2 is FQNEAQ. CDR3 residues: CASSTSRPRGGYTGELFF. The CDR3 bases are TGTGCCAGCAGCACCTCCCGTCCCCGGGGGGGGTACACCGGGGAGCTGTTTTTT.

V and J are TRBV11-3 and TRBJ1-3; TRBD1 might be the D (5 bases). The CDR3 extends over 15 amino acids. V was shortened by 5 bases and J by 4 bases, with 15 bases between the two germline ends. CDR1 and CDR2 (germline): SGHNT, YENEEA. CDR3 DNA sequence: TGTGCCAGCAGCCGCTCAACAGGAGTAGGAAACACCATATATTTT. It translates to CASSRSTGVGNTIYF.

The rearrangement links TRBV12-5 to TRBJ1-2; D call uncertain. Looked up from germline, CDR1 is LGHNT and CDR2 is FRNRAP. V shed 0 bases and J shed 8 bases, with 19 bases lying between them. The CDR3 is made up of 16 amino acids. CDR3 sequence (DNA): TGTGCTAGTGGTTTGGTACGGGGAGGGAGGTTTCGCGGCTACACCTTC. Its translation is CASGLVRGGRFRGYTF.

The rearrangement joins TRBV9 to TRBJ1-1; no firm D call. Trimming removed 0 bases from V and 3 bases from J, with 12 bases in between. Per germline, CDR1 SGDLS and CDR2 YYNGEE. The CDR3 loop spans 15 amino acids. CDR3 DNA: TGTGCCAGCAGCGTAGAGAGTAGAGGGTACACTGAAGCTTTCTTT. It encodes CASSVESRGYTEAFF.

Only a few counts were recorded for this clone. This sequence joins TRBV2 and TRBJ1-6; no definite D call. With 7 bases removed from V and 6 bases from J, the gap between germline ends came to 7 bases. Looked up from germline, CDR1 is SNHLY and CDR2 is FYNNEI. The CDR3 sequence is 12 residues long. This CDR3 is CASTRINSPLHF. The CDR3 DNA follows: TGTGCCAGCACCAGAATTAATTCACCCCTCCACTTT.